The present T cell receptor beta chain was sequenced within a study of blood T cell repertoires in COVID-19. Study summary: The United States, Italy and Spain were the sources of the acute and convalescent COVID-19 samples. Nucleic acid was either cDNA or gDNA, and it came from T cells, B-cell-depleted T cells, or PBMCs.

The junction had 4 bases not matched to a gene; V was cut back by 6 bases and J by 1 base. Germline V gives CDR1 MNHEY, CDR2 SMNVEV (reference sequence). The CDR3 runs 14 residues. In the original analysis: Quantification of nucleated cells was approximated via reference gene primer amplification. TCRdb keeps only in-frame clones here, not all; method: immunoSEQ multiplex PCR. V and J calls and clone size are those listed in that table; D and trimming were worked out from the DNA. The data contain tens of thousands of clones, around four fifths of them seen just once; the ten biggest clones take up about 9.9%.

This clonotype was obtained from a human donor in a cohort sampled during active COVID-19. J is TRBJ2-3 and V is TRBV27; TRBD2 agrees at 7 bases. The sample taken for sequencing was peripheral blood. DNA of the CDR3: TGTGCCAGCAGGGAACGGGGGGGCACAGATACGCAGTATTTT. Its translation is CASRERGGTDTQYF.